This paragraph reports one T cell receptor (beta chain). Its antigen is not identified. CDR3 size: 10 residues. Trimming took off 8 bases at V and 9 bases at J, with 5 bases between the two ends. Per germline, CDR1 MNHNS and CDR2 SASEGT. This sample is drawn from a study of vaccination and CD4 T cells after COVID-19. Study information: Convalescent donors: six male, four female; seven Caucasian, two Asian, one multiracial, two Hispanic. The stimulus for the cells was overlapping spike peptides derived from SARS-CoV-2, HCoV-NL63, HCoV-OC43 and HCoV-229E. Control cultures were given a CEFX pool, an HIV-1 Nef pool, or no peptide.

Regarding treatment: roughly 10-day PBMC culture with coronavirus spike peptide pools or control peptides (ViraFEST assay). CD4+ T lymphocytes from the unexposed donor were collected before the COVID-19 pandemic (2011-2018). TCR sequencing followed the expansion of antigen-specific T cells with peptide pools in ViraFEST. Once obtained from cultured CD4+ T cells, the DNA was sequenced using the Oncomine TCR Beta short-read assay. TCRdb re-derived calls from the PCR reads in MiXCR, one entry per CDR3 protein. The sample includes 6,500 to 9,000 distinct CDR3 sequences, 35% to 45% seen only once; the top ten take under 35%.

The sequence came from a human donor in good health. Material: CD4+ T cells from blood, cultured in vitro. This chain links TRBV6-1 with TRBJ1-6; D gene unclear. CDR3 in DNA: TGTGCCAGCGGCAGTTCACCCCTCCACTTT. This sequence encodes CASGSSPLHF.